This T cell receptor beta chain derives from a study of blood T cell repertoires in COVID-19. As concerns this clone: The junction departs from the called germline gene at one end, perhaps through a read error.

The V gene's germline CDR1 is SQVTM and CDR2 ANQGSEA. This CDR3 region has 13 residues. Study processing details: Reference gene primer amplification gave estimated nucleated cell counts. TCRdb's table, derived via immunoSEQ multiplex PCR, lists solely in-frame clones and lacks some. That table supplies the V and J calls and clone size; D and trimming were determined from the DNA. The sample lists 260,000 or so clones; approximately 90% were seen once. Adults between roughly 18 and 95 years of age took part from 24 US areas. Participant-given clinical history determined each cohort assignment. Either two negative PCRs, clearance, or symptom resolution qualified Cohort 3 donors as recovered.

The chain recombines TRBV29-1 with TRBJ1-5; the match to TRBD1 covers 8 bases. The receptor comes from a man aged 18 to 30 who had recovered from COVID-19. The material sequenced was PBMCs or T cells enriched from blood (not recorded which). The CDR3 sequence is CSVEDRGNQPQHF. DNA for the CDR3: TGCAGCGTCGAAGACAGGGGAAATCAGCCCCAGCATTTT. Full variable domain (remainder filled in from reference TRBV29-1 and TRBJ1-5): SAVISQKPSRDICQRGTSLTIQCQVDSQVTMMFWYRQQPGQSLTLIATANQGSEATYESGFVIDKFPISRPNLTFSTLTVSNMSPEDSSIYLCSVEDRGNQPQHFGDGTRLSIL.